The next 10 T cell receptor beta chains were all read from a single sample in a study of T-cell reconstitution after alpha-beta-depleted transplantation in children. The library targeted TCRbeta and was prepared with unique molecular identifiers. One entry per CDR3 protein, called by TCRdb with MiXCR from the PCR reads. In the table there are some 550,000 distinct CDR3 sequences, around 19% of which are singletons. The sequences come from PBMCs from the stem cell graft donor, collected from the stem cell graft. These receptors originate from a human donor who donated a stem cell graft to a child with acute lymphoblastic leukemia.

This clonotype was counted between two and nine times. V is TRBV27 and J is TRBJ2-7; 14 bases fit TRBD2. The trim removed 4 bases at V and 7 bases at J, leaving 6 bases unmatched. The CDR3 totals 15 residues. CDR1 is MNHEY, CDR2 SMNVEV, per germline (reference sequence). CDR3 nucleotide sequence: TGTGCCAGCAGTTCCCGGGGACTAGCGGGAGAGGAGCAGTACTTC. It codes for CASSSRGLAGEEQYF.

V usage is TRBV12-3 or TRBV12-4 and J usage is TRBJ2-7; 7 bases map to TRBD2. The CDR3 totals 14 residues. V was pared by 6 bases and J by 3 bases, with 8 bases of the junction left unmatched. CDR3: CASSLGLQSYEQYF. As DNA, the CDR3 is TGTGCCAGCAGCCTGGGACTACAAAGCTACGAGCAGTACTTC.

In this sample, this clonotype turned up a few times. The DNA of the CDR3 is TGTGCCAGCAGCCTACAGGGGGCCCGGGAAGAGACCCAGTACTTC. Translated, it gives CASSLQGAREETQYF. This rearrangement joins TRBV7-9 to TRBJ2-5; TRBD1 matches at 9 bases. Losses at the gene ends were 5 bases for V and 3 bases for J; bases not matched to a gene: 7. The CDR3 sequence is 15 residues long. CDR1 is SEHNR and CDR2 is FQNEAQ in the germline V gene (reference sequence).

V usage is TRBV5-1 and J usage is TRBJ2-1; 10 bases line up with TRBD2. J was trimmed by 7 bases and V by 7 bases; bases with no gene match: 20. The CDR3 has 18 residues. Germline CDR1 SGHRS, CDR2 YFSETQ. The CDR3 DNA reads TGCGCCAGCCCCTCCCCGCCGTCTACTAGCGGGGAAGGGAATGAGCAGTTCTTC. Encoded protein: CASPSPPSTSGEGNEQFF. Drawing the rest from reference TRBV5-1 and TRBJ2-1, the complete variable domain is KAGVTQTPRYLIKTRGQQVTLSCSPISGHRSVSWYQQTPGQGLQFLFEYFSETQRNKGNFPGRFSGRQFSNSRSEMNVSTLELGDSALYLCASPSPPSTSGEGNEQFFGPGTRLTVL.

V is TRBV4-1 and J is TRBJ2-7, with 8 bases fitting TRBD1. The trim removed 4 bases at V and 6 bases at J, leaving 5 bases unmatched. Germline V gene sequence: CDR1 MGHRA, CDR2 YSYEKL. The length of the CDR3 is 13 residues. The CDR3 nucleotides read TGCGCCAGCAGCCTACGACAGGGGTTCGAGCAGTACTTC. Translation: CASSLRQGFEQYF.

There are a few counts of this clonotype. V usage is TRBV7-9 and J usage is TRBJ1-1; the D is unclear. This CDR3 comprises 15 residues. CDR1 and CDR2 (germline): SEHNR, FQNEAQ (reference sequence). Trimming stripped 1 base from V and 0 bases from J, with 9 bases between. The CDR3 protein is CASSLDVGMNTEAFF. Here the CDR3 DNA reads TGTGCCAGCAGCTTAGATGTAGGGATGAACACTGAAGCTTTCTTT.

In its sample, this clonotype was seen a few times. CDR3 residues: CASSVGGRYNEQFF. CDR3 in DNA: TGTGCCAGCAGCGTAGGGGGACGGTACAATGAGCAGTTCTTC. V gene TRBV9 combines with J gene TRBJ2-1; D possibly matches TRBD1 or TRBD2 (5 bases each). V was cut by 0 bases and J by 4 bases, with 8 bases left in between. Germline assignment: CDR1 SGDLS and CDR2 YYNGEE. The CDR3 runs to 14 residues.

The chain combines TRBV12-3 or TRBV12-4 with TRBJ2-1, with 7 bases fitting TRBD2. V was clipped by 10 bases and J by 0 bases; unmatched bases: 6. There are 14 residues in the CDR3. DNA for the CDR3: TGTGCCACCTTAAGCGGGACCTCCTACAATGAGCAGTTCTTC. Its translation is CATLSGTSYNEQFF.

V and J are TRBV2 and TRBJ2-1; 12 nucleotides agree with TRBD2. Germline assignment: CDR1 SNHLY and CDR2 FYNNEI. The CDR3 covers 15 residues. V lost 6 bases, J lost 7 bases, and 7 bases stayed unmatched. CDR3 DNA sequence: TGTGCCAGCAGACACTGGACTAGCGGGACGAATGAGCAGTTCTTC. The encoded protein is CASRHWTSGTNEQFF.

Note on this clonotype: This CDR3 is missing its conserved last phenylalanine or tryptophan, likely due to a read error. This chain uses TRBV27 with TRBJ1-1, with unresolved D. The CDR3 extends over 14 amino acids. With 3 bases removed from V and 0 bases from J, the gap between germline ends came to 8 bases. Germline loops: CDR1 MNHEY, CDR2 SMNVEV (reference sequence). CDR3 region: CASSLGRVNTEAFL. The CDR3, as DNA: TGTGCCAGCAGTTTGGGGAGGGTGAACACTGAAGCTTTCTTG.